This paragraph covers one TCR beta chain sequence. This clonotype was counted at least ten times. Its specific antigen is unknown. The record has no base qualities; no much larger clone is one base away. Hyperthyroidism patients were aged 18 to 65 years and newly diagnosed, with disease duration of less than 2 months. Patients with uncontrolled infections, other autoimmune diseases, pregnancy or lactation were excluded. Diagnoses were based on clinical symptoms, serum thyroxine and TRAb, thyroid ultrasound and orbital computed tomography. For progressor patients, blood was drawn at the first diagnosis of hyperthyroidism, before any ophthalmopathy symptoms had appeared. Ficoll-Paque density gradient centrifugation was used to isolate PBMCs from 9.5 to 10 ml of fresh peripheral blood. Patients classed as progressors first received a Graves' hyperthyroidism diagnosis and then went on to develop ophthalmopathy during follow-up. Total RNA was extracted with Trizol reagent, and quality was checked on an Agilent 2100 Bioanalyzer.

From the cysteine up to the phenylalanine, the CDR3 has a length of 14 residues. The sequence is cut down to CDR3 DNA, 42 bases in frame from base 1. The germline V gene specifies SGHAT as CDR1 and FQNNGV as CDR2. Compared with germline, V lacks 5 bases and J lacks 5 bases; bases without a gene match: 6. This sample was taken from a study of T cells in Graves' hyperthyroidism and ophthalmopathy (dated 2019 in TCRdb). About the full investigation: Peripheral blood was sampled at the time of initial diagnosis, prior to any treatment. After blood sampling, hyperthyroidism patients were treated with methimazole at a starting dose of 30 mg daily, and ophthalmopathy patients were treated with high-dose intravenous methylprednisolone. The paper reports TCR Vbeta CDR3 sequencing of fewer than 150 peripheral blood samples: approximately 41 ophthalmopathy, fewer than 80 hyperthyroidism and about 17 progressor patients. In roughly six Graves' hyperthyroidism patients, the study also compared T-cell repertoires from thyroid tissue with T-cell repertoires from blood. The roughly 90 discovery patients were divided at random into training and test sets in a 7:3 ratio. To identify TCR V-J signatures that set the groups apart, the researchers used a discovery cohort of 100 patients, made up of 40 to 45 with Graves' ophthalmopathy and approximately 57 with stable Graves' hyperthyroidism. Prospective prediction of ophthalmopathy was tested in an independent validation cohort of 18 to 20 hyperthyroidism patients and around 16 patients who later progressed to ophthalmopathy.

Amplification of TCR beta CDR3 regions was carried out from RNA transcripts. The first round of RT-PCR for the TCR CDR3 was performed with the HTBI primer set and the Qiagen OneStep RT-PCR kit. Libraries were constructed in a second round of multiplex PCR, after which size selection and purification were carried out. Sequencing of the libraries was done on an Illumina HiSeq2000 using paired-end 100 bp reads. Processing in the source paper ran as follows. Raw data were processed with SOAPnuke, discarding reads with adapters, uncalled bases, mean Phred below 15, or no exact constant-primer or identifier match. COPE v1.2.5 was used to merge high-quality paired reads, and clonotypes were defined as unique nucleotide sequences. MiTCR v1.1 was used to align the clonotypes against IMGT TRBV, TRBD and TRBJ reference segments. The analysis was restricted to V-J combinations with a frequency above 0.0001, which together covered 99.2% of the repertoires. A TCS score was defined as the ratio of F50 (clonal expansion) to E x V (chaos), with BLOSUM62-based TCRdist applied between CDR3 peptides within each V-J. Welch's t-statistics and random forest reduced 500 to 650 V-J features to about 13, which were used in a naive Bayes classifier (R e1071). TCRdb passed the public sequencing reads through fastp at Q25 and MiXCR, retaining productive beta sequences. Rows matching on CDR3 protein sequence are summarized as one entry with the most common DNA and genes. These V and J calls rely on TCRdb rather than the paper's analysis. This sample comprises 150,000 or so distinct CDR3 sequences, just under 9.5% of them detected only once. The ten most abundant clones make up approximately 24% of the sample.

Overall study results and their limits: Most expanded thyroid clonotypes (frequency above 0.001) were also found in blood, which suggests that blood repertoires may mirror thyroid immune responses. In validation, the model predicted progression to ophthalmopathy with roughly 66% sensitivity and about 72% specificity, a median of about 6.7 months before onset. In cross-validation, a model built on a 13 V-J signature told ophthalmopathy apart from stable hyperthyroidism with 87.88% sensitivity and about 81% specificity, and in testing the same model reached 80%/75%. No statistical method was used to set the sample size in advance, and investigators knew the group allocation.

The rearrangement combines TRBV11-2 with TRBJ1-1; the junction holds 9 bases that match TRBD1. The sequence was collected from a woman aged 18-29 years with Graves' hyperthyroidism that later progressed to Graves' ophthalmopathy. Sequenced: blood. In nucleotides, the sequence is TGTGCCAGCAGCGCACAGGGGGCGGAGACTGAAGCTTTCTTT. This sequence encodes CASSAQGAETEAFF.